Listed below are T cell receptor beta chains from one sample, sequenced in a study of human T cells and chemical hapten exposure. TCRdb recomputed calls from the RACE reads with MiXCR, one row per CDR3 protein. This sample carries 250,000 or so distinct CDR3 sequences, around 7% of them seen once, and the ten largest clones take around 1.2%. Here the sequenced sample was whole blood, taken in connection with sensitization to the hapten diphenylcyclopropenone (DPC). All receptors derive from a man aged 18 to 29 with alopecia areata. Some clones in this sample may be carry-over from other donors' samples. Both conserved end residues are part of each CDR3. For some rows the clone size is stated as once, few or many, or as a class when expanded; others skip it.

j_gene | abundance | v_gene | CDR3aa
TRBJ1-6 | NA | TRBV4-3 | CASSRTTGVVGSPLHF
TRBJ1-4 | many | TRBV9 | CASSVDPRGINEKLFF
TRBJ2-5 | few | TRBV3-1 | CASSQDRRVETQYF
TRBJ2-2 | NA | TRBV9 | CASSVADRRHTGELFF
TRBJ2-7 | NA | TRBV4-1 | CASSQDGADYEQYF
TRBJ2-6 | many | TRBV5-1 | CASSPGFSGANVLTF
TRBJ2-5 | few | TRBV6-6 | CASSYSLAGGPGFETQYF
TRBJ1-1 | few | TRBV27 | CASSLGDSLSRGAFF
TRBJ2-3 | few | TRBV7-9 | CASSLKDDTDTQYF
TRBJ2-5 | few | TRBV13 | CASSFVRLETQYF
TRBJ1-2 | few | TRBV28 | CASSSSNGYTF
TRBJ1-6 | NA | TRBV4-3 | CASSPRRGLPLSSYNSPLHF
TRBJ2-7 | many | TRBV20-1 | CSAIREYDSYEQYF
TRBJ2-2 | many | TRBV6-5 | CASSTPPGTGELFF
TRBJ2-3 | NA | TRBV7-8 | CASSFTSNTDTQYF
TRBJ2-7 | few | TRBV6-6 | CASSSHPGTSFYEQYF
TRBJ2-5 | few | TRBV9 | CASSVGGLEETQYF
TRBJ2-7 | many | TRBV7-2 | CASSYGRDRTYEQYF